Included here is one TCR beta chain sequence, with context. The antigen is unknown. The data originate from a study of T cell responses to AZD1222 COVID-19 vaccine. Across the whole study: The analysis combined second doses at about 4 or about 12 weeks.

The data were produced by immunoSEQ multiplex PCR, yet TCRdb's version contains in-frame clones alone and is incomplete. The data show more than 150,000 clones, more than 80% seen once. Study observations and caveats: Donors skewed white British and female; clonal diversity was possibly underestimated. At baseline, seropositivity was found in only a handful of AZD1222 recipients.

From germline, CDR1 is LNHDA and CDR2 SQIVND (reference sequence). V was clipped by 5 bases and J by 2 bases; unmatched bases: 5. This CDR3 spans 16 amino acids. The sequencing here drew on peripheral blood, taken on day 0 of AZD1222 vaccination. V usage is TRBV19 and J usage is TRBJ1-5; 11 bases are shared with TRBD1. The sequence was collected from an adult in good health. CDR3 sequence (DNA): TGTGCCAGTAGTCCGAGGGGACAGGGGGGCAATCAGCCCCAGCATTTT. Residues: CASSPRGQGGNQPQHF. The complete variable domain, with remaining parts taken from reference TRBV19 and TRBJ1-5, reads DGGITQSPKYLFRKEGQNVTLSCEQNLNHDAMYWYRQDPGQGLRLIYYSQIVNDFQKGDIAEGYSVSREKKESFPLTVTSAQKNPTAFYLCASSPRGQGGNQPQHFGDGTRLSIL.